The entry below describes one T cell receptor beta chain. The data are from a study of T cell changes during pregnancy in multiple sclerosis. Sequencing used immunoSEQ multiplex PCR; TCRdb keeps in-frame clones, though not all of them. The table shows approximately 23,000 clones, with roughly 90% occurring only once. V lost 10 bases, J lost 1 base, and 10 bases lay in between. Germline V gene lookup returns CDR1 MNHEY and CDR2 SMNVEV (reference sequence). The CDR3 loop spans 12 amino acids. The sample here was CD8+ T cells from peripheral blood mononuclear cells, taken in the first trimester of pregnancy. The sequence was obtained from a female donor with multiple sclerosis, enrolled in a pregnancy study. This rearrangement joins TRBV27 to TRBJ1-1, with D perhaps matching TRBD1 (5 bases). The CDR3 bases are TGTGCCACCAGGACACAGAACACTGAAGCTTTCTTT. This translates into CATRTQNTEAFF.